The 10 T cell receptor beta chains given below trace back to one sample, sequenced in a study of long-term antiretroviral therapy in people with HIV. immunoSEQ v3.0 was run at survey level. Only in-frame clones appear in the TCRdb table, and some are missing; sequencing was by immunoSEQ multiplex PCR. The sample shows over 30,000 clones, approximately 90% of them seen only once. The specimen was unsorted PBMCs, collected 1.1 years after starting antiretroviral therapy. These receptors were collected from a young man with HIV.

This chain joins TRBV23-1 and TRBJ1-2, with D possibly being TRBD1 (6 bases). TRBV23-1 is designated an ORF whose function remains uncertain. The CDR3 runs 17 residues. Trimming took off 3 bases at V and 6 bases at J, with 23 bases between the two ends. CDR3 amino acids: CASSHPNPGQRFHGYTF. DNA of the CDR3: TGCGCCAGCAGTCATCCGAACCCCGGACAGCGGTTCCATGGCTACACCTTC.

V and J are TRBV5-4 and TRBJ2-2, with D maybe TRBD2 (5 bases). The CDR3 is made up of 15 amino acids. Deletions cut 4 bases from V and 5 bases from J, with 15 bases between. Germline-derived CDR1 and CDR2 are SGHNT and YYREEE (reference sequence). The CDR3 reads CASSSKITGTGELFF. CDR3 in DNA: TGTGCCAGCAGCAGTAAGATAACGGGGACCGGGGAGCTGTTTTTT.

The sample holds one count of this clone. The chain carries TRBV9 and TRBJ1-5; 8 bases map to TRBD1. CDR1 and CDR2 from the germline V gene are SGDLS and YYNGEE. Unmatched junction bases numbered 14, after V lost 3 bases and J lost 0 bases. This CDR3 region has 19 residues. The CDR3 DNA follows: TGTGCCAGCAGCGCTATACAGGGGGGGACTTTTCTTAGCAATCAGCCCCAGCATTTT. This codes for CASSAIQGGTFLSNQPQHF.

The chain links TRBV14 to TRBJ2-1; 14 bases fit TRBD2. Trimming cost V 2 bases and J 7 bases; bases outside gene matches: 7. Germline CDR1 and CDR2: SGHDN and FVKESK. The CDR3 is 17 amino acids. Written as DNA, the CDR3 is TGTGCCAGCAGCCAAAACCCAGGACTAGCGGGAGGTAATGAGCAGTTCTTC. This gives the protein CASSQNPGLAGGNEQFF.

This chain uses TRBV9 with TRBJ2-1; 7 bases align to TRBD1. With V trimmed by 0 bases and J by 8 bases, 8 bases remained unmatched. Germline CDR1 is SGDLS and CDR2 is YYNGEE. This CDR3 is 15 amino acids long. As DNA, the CDR3 is TGTGCCAGCAGCGTAGTGACAGGGTCGAGCGATGAGCAGTTCTTC. Its translation is CASSVVTGSSDEQFF.

The chain combines TRBV18 with TRBJ2-3; TRBD2 matches at 14 bases. Unmatched junction bases numbered 5, after V lost 4 bases and J lost 2 bases. Germline CDR1 and CDR2: KGHSH and LQKENI. CDR3 size: 17 residues. In DNA, the CDR3 is TGTGCCAGCTCACTATTGGGACTAGCGGGAGTCACAGATACGCAGTATTTT. Translated: CASSLLGLAGVTDTQYF.

The chain employs TRBV7-2 and TRBJ1-2, with TRBD1 matching over 7 bases. The CDR3 loop spans 14 amino acids. The germline V gene encodes CDR1 SGHTA and CDR2 FQGNSA. The trim removed 5 bases at V and 5 bases at J, leaving 8 bases unmatched. The CDR3 reads CASSPSGTAYGYTF. The CDR3, as DNA: TGTGCCAGCAGCCCCTCCGGGACAGCTTATGGCTACACCTTC.

V usage is TRBV4-3 and J usage is TRBJ2-1; D is perhaps TRBD1 (6 bases). Germline CDR1 and CDR2: LGHNA and YSLEER. Trimming left V 0 bases short and J 6 bases short, with 15 bases between. The CDR3 spans 16 residues. CDR3 nucleotide sequence: TGCGCCAGCAGCCAAGAGGGGGCGGGCAGTACCAATGAGCAGTTCTTC. It translates to CASSQEGAGSTNEQFF.

The V and J genes are TRBV5-1 and TRBJ1-1; 8 bases align to TRBD1. Germline lookup yields CDR1 SGHRS and CDR2 YFSETQ. This CDR3 contains 13 residues. Trimming removed 2 bases from V and 4 bases from J; junction bases left unmatched: 1. Here the CDR3 DNA reads TGCGCCAGCAGCTTAGACAGGGGCACTGAAGCTTTCTTT. The encoded protein is CASSLDRGTEAFF.

The V gene is TRBV7-8, the J gene TRBJ1-6; D gene ambiguous. Germline V lookup: CDR1 SGHVS, CDR2 FQNEAQ. Between the trimmed V and J ends, which lost 2 bases and 7 bases, there was a span of 12 bases. This CDR3 has 15 amino acids. CDR3 protein: CASSLLEGRNSPLHF. The CDR3 DNA follows: TGTGCCAGCAGCTTATTGGAGGGAAGAAATTCACCCCTCCACTTT. Drawing the rest from reference TRBV7-8 and TRBJ1-6, the complete variable domain is GAGVSQSPRYKVAKRGQDVALRCDPISGHVSLFWYQQALGQGPEFLTYFQNEAQLDKSGLPSDRFFAERPEGSVSTLKIQRTQQEDSAVYLCASSLLEGRNSPLHFGNGTRLTVT.